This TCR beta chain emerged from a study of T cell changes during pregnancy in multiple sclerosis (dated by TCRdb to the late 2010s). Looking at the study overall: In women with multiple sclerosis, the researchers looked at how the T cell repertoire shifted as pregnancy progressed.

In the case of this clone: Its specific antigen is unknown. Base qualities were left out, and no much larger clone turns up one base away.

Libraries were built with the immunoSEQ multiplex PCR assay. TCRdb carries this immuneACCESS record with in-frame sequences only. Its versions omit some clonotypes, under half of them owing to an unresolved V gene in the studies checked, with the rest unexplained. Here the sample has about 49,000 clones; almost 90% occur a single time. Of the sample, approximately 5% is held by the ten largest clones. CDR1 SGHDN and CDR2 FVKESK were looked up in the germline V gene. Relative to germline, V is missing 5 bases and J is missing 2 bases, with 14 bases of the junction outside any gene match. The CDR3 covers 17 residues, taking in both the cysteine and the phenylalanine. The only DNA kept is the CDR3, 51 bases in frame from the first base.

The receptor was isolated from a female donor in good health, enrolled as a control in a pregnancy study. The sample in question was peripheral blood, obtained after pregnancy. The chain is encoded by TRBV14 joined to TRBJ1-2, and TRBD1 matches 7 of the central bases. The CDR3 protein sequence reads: CASSSQRQGKDNYGYTF. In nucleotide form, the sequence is TGTGCCAGCAGCTCCCAACGACAGGGTAAGGACAACTATGGCTACACCTTC.